This T cell receptor (beta chain) was recovered during a study of cytomegalovirus exposure and HLA in healthy donors. Whole-study context: Researchers previously reported finding 90 million to 120 million unique TCR beta sequences from some 180 million T cells.

Comment on this clone: The antigen is undetermined.

Whole-study findings and limits: Among the sequence variants, a highly shared cluster was likely an artifact of sequencing.

Primers: 60 Vbeta forward and 13 Jbeta reverse. Using immunoSEQ multiplex PCR, the repertoire was profiled, and TCRdb retains in-frame clones only, with some absent. Of 220,000 or so clones listed, 70% to 80% are singletons. Trimming removed 5 bases from V and 5 bases from J, with 15 bases in between. This CDR3 contains 14 residues. Germline V gene sequence: CDR1 MNHNY, CDR2 SVGAGI (reference sequence). The chain joins TRBV6-6 to TRBJ1-1; TRBD1 is a possible D gene (5 bases). The sample comprised PBMCs. The receptor was derived from a woman aged 25 to 39 in good health and CMV-seronegative. DNA of the CDR3: TGTGCCAGCAGTCCCGAGCAGGGAAGAACTGAAGCTTTCTTT. This gives the protein CASSPEQGRTEAFF.